The 6 T cell receptor beta chains given below trace back to one sample, sequenced in a study of T-cell memory formation after mild COVID-19 (dated by TCRdb to about 2021). The library was obtained by 5' RACE. The listed sequencing device is Illumina NovaSeq 6000. TCRdb itself trimmed the public reads at Q25 with fastp, ran MiXCR and retained productive beta chains. Each CDR3 protein appears once, grouped with its most common genes and DNA. The sample contains about 360,000 distinct CDR3 sequences, roughly an eighth of them found a single time. The top ten hold roughly 22% of the sample. The sequenced material came from PBMCs or a T cell subset sorted from them (not recorded which). The receptors shown here come from a young man who had mild COVID-19 (a few samples of this study predate the infection). The sample titles of this study are shuffled in the database, so cell type and time point are left out; the donor was told from shared clones.

The CDR3 protein is CATSRDALSVGETQYF. For the CDR3, the DNA is TGTGCCACCAGCAGAGATGCCCTCAGCGTAGGAGAGACCCAGTACTTC. V is TRBV15 and J is TRBJ2-5; D is unclear. V lost 0 bases and J 4 bases, leaving 15 bases between the germline ends. CDR1 is LNHNV, CDR2 YYDKDF, per germline (reference sequence). The CDR3 consists of 16 residues.

This clonotype showed up many times. The chain uses TRBV7-2 and TRBJ1-2, with 7 bases identical to TRBD1. Germline assignment: CDR1 SGHTA and CDR2 FQGNSA. V shed 6 bases and J 5 bases; nucleotides not matched to a gene: 12. The CDR3 covers 15 residues. CDR3 sequence: CASSSGPGQLYGYTF. The CDR3 nucleotides read TGTGCCAGCAGTTCTGGCCCGGGACAGTTGTATGGCTACACCTTC.

At least ten counts were recorded for this clonotype. J is TRBJ2-1 and V is TRBV18, with D uncertain. The CDR3 extends over 12 amino acids. Germline V CDR1 and CDR2: KGHSH, LQKENI. The V gene lost 2 bases and the J gene lost 9 bases, with 8 bases spanning the gap. The CDR3 coding sequence is TGTGCCAGCTCACCAGGGCTCTCTGAGCAGTTCTTC. Translating it yields CASSPGLSEQFF.

The chain joins TRBV27 to TRBJ2-1, with D possibly being TRBD2 (6 bases). V gave up 0 bases and J gave up 9 bases, with 18 bases separating them. The germline V gene encodes CDR1 MNHEY and CDR2 SMNVEV (reference sequence). The CDR3 length is 16 residues. CDR3 protein: CASSLSGRGGIGEQFF. In nucleotides, the CDR3 is TGTGCCAGCAGTTTATCCGGGCGTGGGGGGATTGGTGAGCAGTTCTTC.

This clonotype was seen more than once but under ten times. This sequence joins TRBV10-3 and TRBJ2-1; 7 bases line up with TRBD1. The CDR3 covers 16 residues. CDR1 and CDR2 (germline): ENHRY, SYGVKD. V gave up 6 bases and J gave up 0 bases; unmatched junction bases: 8. CDR3 DNA sequence: TGTGCCATCAGGGGACAGCGGACATCCTCCTACAATGAGCAGTTCTTC. It codes for CAIRGQRTSSYNEQFF.

The chain has TRBV13 and TRBJ1-1; D unclear. Germline-derived CDR1 and CDR2 are PRHDT and FYEKMQ (reference sequence). Trimming shortened V by 0 bases and J by 6 bases, and 14 bases separated the two germline ends. CDR3 length equals 15 residues. In nucleotides, the CDR3 is TGTGCCAGCAGCTTAGGCCTCAGTAGAAGGGCTGAAGCTTTCTTT. Translating gives CASSLGLSRRAEAFF.